This T cell receptor beta chain came from a study of somatic mutations in cytotoxic T cells in rheumatoid arthritis. After removal of 6 bases from V and 4 bases from J, the junction contained 8 bases not matched to a gene. The CDR3 runs to 15 residues. CDR1 is MDHEN and CDR2 is SYDVKM in the germline V gene. The repertoire was sequenced with immunoSEQ multiplex PCR; TCRdb's copy has only in-frame clones and lacks some. The sample includes some 40,000 clones, around 80% of them seen just once. Sequencing input: CD8+ T cells sorted from blood. This receptor was obtained from a man aged 35 to 55 in good health. The J gene is TRBJ2-1, the V gene TRBV28, with TRBD2 identical over 8 bases. The CDR3 loop is CASSLSTSGYNEQFF. CDR3 in DNA: TGTGCCAGCAGCCTAAGCACTAGCGGATACAATGAGCAGTTCTTC. The full variable domain, completed using reference TRBV28 and TRBJ2-1, is DVKVTQSSRYLVKRTGEKVFLECVQDMDHENMFWYRQDPGLGLRLIYFSYDVKMKEKGDIPEGYSVSREKKERFSLILESASTNQTSMYLCASSLSTSGYNEQFFGPGTRLTVL.